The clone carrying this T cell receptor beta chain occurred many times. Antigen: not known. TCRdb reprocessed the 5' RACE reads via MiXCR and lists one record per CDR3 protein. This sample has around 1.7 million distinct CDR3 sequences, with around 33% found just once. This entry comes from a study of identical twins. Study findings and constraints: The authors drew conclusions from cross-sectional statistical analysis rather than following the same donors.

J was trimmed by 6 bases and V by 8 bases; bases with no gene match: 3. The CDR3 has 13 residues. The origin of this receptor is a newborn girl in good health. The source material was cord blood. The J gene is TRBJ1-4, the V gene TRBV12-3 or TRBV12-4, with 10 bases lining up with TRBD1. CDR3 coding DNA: TGTGCCAGCCGTGGGACAGGGGATGAAAAACTGTTTTTT. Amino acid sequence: CASRGTGDEKLFF.